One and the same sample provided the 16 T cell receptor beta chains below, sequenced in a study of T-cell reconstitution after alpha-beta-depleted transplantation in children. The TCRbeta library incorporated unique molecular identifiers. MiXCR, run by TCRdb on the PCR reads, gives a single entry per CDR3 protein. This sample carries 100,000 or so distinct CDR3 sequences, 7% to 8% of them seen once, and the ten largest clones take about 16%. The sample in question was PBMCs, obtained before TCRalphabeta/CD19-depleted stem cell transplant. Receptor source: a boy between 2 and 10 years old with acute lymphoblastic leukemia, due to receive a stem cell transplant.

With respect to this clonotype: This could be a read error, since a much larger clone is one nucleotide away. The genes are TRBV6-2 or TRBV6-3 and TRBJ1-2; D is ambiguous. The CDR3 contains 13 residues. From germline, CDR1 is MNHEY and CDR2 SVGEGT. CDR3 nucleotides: TGTGCCAGCAGTTGGTGGGATCTGAATGGCAACACCTTC. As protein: CASSWWDLNGNTF.

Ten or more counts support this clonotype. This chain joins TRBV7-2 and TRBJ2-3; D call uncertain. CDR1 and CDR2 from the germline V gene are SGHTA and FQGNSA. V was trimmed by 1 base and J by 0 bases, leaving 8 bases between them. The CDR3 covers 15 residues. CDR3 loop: CASSLDRLSTDTQYF. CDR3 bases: TGTGCCAGCAGCTTAGATCGTCTTAGCACAGATACGCAGTATTTT.

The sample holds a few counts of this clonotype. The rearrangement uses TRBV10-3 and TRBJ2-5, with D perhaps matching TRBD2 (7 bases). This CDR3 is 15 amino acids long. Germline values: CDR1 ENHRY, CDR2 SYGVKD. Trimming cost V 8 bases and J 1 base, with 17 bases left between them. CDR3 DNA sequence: TGTGCCATCGGGGGAGGGGGGGCCCCCCAAGAGACCCAGTACTTC. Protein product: CAIGGGGAPQETQYF.

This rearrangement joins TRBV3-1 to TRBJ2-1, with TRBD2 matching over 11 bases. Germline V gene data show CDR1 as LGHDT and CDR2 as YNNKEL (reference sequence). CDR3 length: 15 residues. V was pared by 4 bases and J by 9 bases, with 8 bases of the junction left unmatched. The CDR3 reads CASSPSLAGGVEQFF. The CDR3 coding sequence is TGTGCCAGCAGCCCTTCCTTAGCGGGGGGGGTTGAGCAGTTCTTC.

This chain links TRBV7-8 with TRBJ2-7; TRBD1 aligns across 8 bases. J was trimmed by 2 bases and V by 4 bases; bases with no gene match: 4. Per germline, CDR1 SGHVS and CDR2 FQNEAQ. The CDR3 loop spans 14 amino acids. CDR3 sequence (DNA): TGTGCCAGCAGCTCAGGACAGGGAACCTACGAGCAGTACTTC. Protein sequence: CASSSGQGTYEQYF.

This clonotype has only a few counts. For the CDR3, the DNA is TGTGCCAGCAGCCAATCCCGCGGGCTCCCCCTTAACTATGGCTACACCTTC. Its protein product is CASSQSRGLPLNYGYTF. The V call is TRBV3-1, the J call TRBJ1-2; no clear D. The germline CDR1 and CDR2 sequences are LGHDT and YNNKEL (reference sequence). V was shortened by 2 bases and J by 1 base, with 17 bases between the two germline ends. The CDR3 loop spans 17 amino acids.

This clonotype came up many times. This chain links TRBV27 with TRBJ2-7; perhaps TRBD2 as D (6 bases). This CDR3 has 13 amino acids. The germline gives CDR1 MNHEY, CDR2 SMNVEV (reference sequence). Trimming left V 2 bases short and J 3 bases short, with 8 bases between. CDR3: CASSLRGIYEQYF. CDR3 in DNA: TGTGCCAGCAGTTTACGGGGGATCTACGAGCAGTACTTC.

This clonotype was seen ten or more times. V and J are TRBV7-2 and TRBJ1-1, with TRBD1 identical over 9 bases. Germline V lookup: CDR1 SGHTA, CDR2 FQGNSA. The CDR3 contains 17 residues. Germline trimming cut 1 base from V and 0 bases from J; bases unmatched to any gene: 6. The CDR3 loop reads CASSLVGTGRVNTEAFF. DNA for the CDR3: TGTGCCAGCAGCTTAGTGGGGACAGGGAGAGTGAACACTGAAGCTTTCTTT.

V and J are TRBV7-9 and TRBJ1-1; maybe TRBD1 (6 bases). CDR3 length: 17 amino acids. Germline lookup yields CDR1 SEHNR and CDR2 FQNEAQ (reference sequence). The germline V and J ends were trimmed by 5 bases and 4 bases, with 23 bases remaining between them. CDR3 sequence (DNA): TGTGCCAGCAGCGTATCCGGGAGCACAGGGTTGGGCACTGAAGCTTTCTTT. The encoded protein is CASSVSGSTGLGTEAFF.

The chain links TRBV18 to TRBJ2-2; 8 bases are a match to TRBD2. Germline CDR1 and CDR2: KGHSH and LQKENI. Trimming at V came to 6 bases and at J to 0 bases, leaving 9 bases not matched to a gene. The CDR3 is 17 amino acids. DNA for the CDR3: TGTGCCAGCTCGATACGGGGGGGGACTTCGAACACCGGGGAGCTGTTTTTT. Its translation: CASSIRGGTSNTGELFF. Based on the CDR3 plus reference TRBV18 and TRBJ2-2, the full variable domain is NAGVMQNPRHLVRRRGQEARLRCSPMKGHSHVYWYRQLPEEGLKFMVYLQKENIIDESGMPKERFSAEFPKEGPSILRIQQVVRGDSAAYFCASSIRGGTSNTGELFFGEGSRLTVL.

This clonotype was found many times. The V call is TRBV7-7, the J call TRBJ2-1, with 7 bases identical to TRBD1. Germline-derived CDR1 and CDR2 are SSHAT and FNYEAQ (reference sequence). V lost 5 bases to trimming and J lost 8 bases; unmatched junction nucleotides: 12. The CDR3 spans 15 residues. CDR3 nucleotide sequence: TGTGCCAGCAGCCTAAGCAGGGGGACACACGATGAGCAGTTCTTC. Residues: CASSLSRGTHDEQFF.

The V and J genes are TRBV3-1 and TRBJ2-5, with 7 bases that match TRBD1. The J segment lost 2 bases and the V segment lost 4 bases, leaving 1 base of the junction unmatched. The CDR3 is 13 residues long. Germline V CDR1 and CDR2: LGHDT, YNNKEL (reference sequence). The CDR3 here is CASSPGQQETQYF. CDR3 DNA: TGTGCCAGCAGCCCGGGACAGCAAGAGACCCAGTACTTC.

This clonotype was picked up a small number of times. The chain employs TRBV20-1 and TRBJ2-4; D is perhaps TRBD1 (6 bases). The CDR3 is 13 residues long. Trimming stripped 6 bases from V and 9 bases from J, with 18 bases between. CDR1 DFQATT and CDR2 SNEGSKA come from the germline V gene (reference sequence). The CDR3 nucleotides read TGCAGTGCCCACAAAAGGGGGAATGGCATTCAGTACTTC. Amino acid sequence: CSAHKRGNGIQYF.

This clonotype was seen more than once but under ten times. The CDR3 region has the DNA TGTGCCAGCAGCCAAGGTACTAGCGGAATTTTCACAGATACGCAGTATTTT. Protein product: CASSQGTSGIFTDTQYF. This chain links TRBV4-2 with TRBJ2-3; 8 bases are a match to TRBD2. Trimming took 1 base from V and 2 from J; bases not matched to a gene: 8. The germline V gene encodes CDR1 LGHNA and CDR2 YNFKEQ. The CDR3 length is 17 residues.

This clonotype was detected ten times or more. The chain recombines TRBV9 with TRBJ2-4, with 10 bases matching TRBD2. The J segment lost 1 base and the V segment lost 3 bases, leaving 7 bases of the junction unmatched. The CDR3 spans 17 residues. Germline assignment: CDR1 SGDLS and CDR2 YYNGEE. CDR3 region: CASSARLAGGAKNIQYF. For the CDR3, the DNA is TGTGCCAGCAGCGCCAGACTAGCGGGCGGGGCCAAAAACATTCAGTACTTC.

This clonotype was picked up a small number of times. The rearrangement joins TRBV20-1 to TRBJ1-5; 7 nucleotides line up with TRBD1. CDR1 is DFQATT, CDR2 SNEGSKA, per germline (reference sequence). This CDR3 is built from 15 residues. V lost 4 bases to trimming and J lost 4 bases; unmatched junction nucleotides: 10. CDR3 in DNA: TGCAGTGCTACCCCAGGGGGGGCGGGAAATCAGCCCCAGCATTTT. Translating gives CSATPGGAGNQPQHF.